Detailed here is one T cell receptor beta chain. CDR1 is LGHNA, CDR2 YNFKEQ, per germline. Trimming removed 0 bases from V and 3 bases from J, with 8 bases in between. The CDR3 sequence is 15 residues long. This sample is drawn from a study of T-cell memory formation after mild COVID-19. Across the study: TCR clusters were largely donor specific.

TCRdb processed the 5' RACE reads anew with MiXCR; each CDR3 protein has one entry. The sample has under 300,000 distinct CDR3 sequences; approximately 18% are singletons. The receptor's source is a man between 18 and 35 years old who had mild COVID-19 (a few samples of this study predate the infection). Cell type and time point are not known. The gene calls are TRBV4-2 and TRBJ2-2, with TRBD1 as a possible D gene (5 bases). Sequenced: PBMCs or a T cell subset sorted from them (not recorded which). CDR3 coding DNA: TGTGCCAGCAGCCAAGACAGGGCGGACACCGGGGAGCTGTTTTTT. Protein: CASSQDRADTGELFF.